This T cell receptor beta chain appears in the sequencing data of a study of cytomegalovirus exposure and HLA in healthy donors. General study results and limits: TCR beta sequences reportedly predicted most subjects' HLA-A and HLA-B alleles accurately. A further, later analysis showed that HLA-associated TCR beta chains (compared with equally common others) were more clonally expanded. Later genetic work tied a missense DCLRE1C variant to beta-chain V and J trimming.

In the PCR, 60 Vbeta and 13 Jbeta primers were used. This table comes from immunoSEQ multiplex PCR, and its TCRdb copy is limited to in-frame clones, with some not included. The table has 150,000 or so clones, over 65% seen once. Note on this clone: Antigen unknown.

This CDR3 region has 14 residues. Sequencing used PBMCs. The rearrangement joins TRBV12-2 to TRBJ1-1. TRBV12-2 is a listed pseudogene. The sequence derives from a man in his thirties or forties in good health and CMV-seronegative. CDR3 sequence (DNA): TGTGCAAGTCGCTGGACTAGAGAGAACACTGAAGCTTTCTTT. Translation: CASRWTRENTEAFF.